This T cell receptor beta chain emerged from a study of blood T cell repertoires in COVID-19. This CDR3 spans 16 amino acids. Trimming cost V 1 base and J 4 bases; bases outside gene matches: 6. Per germline, CDR1 LGHNA and CDR2 YSLEER. Assay: immunoSEQ multiplex PCR; the TCRdb copy retains only in-frame clones and omits some. The data show approximately 88,000 clones, with about 80% seen just once and less than 60% held by the top ten. V gene TRBV4-3 combines with J gene TRBJ1-4; 7 bases match TRBD1. Sequences were obtained from peripheral blood. This receptor was taken from a human donor in a cohort sampled during active COVID-19. CDR3 region: CASSQVFYRGNEKLFF. CDR3 in DNA: TGCGCCAGCAGCCAAGTTTTTTACAGGGGTAATGAAAAACTGTTTTTT.